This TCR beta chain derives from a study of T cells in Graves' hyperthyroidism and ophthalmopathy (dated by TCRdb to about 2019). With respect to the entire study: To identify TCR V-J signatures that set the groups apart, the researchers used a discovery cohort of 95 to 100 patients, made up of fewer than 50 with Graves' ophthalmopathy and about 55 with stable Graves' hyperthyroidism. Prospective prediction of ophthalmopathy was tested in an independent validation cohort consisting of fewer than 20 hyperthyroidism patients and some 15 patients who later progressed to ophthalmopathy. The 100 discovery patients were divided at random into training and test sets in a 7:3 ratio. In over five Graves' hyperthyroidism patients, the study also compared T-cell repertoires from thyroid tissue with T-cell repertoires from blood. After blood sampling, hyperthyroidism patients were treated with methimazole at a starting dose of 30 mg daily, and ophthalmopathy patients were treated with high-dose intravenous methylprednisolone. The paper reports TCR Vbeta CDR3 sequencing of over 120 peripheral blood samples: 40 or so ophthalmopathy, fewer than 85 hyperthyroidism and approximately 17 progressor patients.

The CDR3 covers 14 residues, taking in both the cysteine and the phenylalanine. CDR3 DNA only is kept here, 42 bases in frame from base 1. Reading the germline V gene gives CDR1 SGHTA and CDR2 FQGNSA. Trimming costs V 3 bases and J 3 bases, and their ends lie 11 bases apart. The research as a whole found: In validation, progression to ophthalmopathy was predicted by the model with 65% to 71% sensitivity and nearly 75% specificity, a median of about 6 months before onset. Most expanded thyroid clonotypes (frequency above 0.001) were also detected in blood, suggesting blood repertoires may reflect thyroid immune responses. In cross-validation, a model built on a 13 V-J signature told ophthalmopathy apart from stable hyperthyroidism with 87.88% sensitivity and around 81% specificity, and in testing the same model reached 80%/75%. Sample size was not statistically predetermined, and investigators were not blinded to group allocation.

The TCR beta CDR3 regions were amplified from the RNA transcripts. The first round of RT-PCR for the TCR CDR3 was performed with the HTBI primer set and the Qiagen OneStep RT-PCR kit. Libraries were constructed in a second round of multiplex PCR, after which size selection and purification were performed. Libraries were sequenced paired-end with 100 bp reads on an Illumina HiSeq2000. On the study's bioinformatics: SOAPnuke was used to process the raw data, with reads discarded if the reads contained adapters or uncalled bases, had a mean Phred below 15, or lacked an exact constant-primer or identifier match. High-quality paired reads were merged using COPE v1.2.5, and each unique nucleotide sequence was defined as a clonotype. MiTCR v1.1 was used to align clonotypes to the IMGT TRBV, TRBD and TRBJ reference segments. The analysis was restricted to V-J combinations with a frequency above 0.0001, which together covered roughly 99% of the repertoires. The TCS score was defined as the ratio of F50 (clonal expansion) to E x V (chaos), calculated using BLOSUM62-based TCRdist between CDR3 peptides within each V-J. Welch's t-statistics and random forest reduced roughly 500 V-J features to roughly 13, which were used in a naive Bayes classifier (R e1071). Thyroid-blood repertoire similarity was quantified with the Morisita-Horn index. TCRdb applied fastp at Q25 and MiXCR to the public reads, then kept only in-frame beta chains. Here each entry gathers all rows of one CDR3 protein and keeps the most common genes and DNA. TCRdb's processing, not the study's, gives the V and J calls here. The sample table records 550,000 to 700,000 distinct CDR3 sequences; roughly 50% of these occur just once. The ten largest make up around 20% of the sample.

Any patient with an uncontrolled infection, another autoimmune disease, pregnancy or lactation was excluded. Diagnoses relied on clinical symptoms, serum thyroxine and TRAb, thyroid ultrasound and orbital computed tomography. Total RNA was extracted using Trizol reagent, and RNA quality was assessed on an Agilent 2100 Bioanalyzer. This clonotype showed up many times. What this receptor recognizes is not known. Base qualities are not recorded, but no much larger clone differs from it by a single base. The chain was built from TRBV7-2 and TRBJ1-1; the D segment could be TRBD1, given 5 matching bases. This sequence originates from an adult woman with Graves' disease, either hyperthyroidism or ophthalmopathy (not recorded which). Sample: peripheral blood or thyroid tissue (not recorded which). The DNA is TGTGCCAGCAGCTTCTCGCGGGGGGACACTGAAGCTTTCTTT. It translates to CASSFSRGDTEAFF.